This is a list of T cell receptor beta chains from one sample in a study of Graves' ophthalmopathy and Graves' hyperthyroidism. TCRdb passed the multiplex PCR reads through MiXCR, listing each CDR3 protein once. The table has approximately 700,000 distinct CDR3 sequences, around 40% seen once. Sequencing was done on a sample of peripheral blood. Receptors were obtained from an adult man with Graves' ophthalmopathy. The CDR3 runs from the conserved cysteine through the conserved F or W. The order of the fields is V gene, J gene, D gene, clone size, CDR3 protein, CDR3 DNA. The D gene is left open where the match is weak. Rows may omit the clone size; those that give it use once, few, many or a size class.

TRBV12-3/TRBV12-4	TRBJ1-1	NA	few	CASSLPTGTPNTEAFF	TGTGCCAGCAGTTTACCTACAGGGACCCCGAACACTGAAGCTTTCTTT
TRBV11-2	TRBJ1-1	NA	NA	CASRQTHKNTEAFF	TGTGCCAGCAGACAGACTCACAAGAACACTGAAGCTTTCTTT
TRBV11-2	TRBJ1-6	TRBD1	NA	CASSSDRGRYSPLHF	TGTGCCAGCAGCTCTGACAGGGGTCGATATTCACCCCTCCACTTT
TRBV7-9	TRBJ2-2	NA	NA	CASRPDRLTGELFF	TGTGCCAGCAGACCCGACAGGTTGACCGGGGAGCTGTTTTTT
TRBV20-1	TRBJ2-5	TRBD2	NA	CSARDPSGSARETQYF	TGCAGTGCTAGAGACCCTAGCGGGAGTGCCAGAGAGACCCAGTACTTC
TRBV25-1	TRBJ1-1	TRBD1	NA	CVSSRQGYTEAFF	TGTGTCAGCAGCCGACAGGGGTACACCGAAGCTTTCTTT
TRBV24-1	TRBJ1-5	NA	many	CASSVTGSNQPQHF	TGTGCCAGCAGCGTAACAGGGAGCAATCAGCCCCAGCATTTT
TRBV20-1	TRBJ2-7	TRBD1	few	CSARPLHQRDRDSYEQYF	TGCAGTGCTAGACCCTTACACCAGCGGGACAGGGACTCCTACGAGCAGTACTTC
TRBV5-5	TRBJ1-4	TRBD1	few	CASSLYRGTNEKLFF	TGTGCCAGCAGCTTATACAGGGGGACTAATGAAAAACTGTTTTTT
TRBV5-5	TRBJ2-7	NA	NA	CASSFGTAFGQYF	TGTGCCAGCAGCTTCGGAACGGCCTTCGGGCAGTACTTC
TRBV10-1	TRBJ2-7	NA	few	CASSESRDLFTPGEQYF	TGCGCCAGCAGTGAGTCAAGGGACCTTTTTACACCGGGGGAGCAGTACTTC
TRBV20-1	TRBJ2-7	NA	once	CSARDRRGSPSYEQYF	TGCAGTGCTAGAGATAGGAGGGGCTCCCCGTCCTACGAGCAGTACTTC
TRBV6-5	TRBJ2-5	NA	NA	CASRGPGGETQYF	TGTGCCAGCAGGGGCCCCGGGGGAGAGACCCAGTACTTC
TRBV11-2	TRBJ1-2	NA	many	CASSSTVRDTYGYTF	TGTGCCAGCAGCTCTACGGTTCGGGACACATATGGCTACACCTTC
TRBV25-1	TRBJ1-1	NA	many	CASSESGQYMNTEAFF	TGTGCCAGCAGTGAAAGTGGCCAGTATATGAACACTGAAGCTTTCTTT
TRBV6-1	TRBJ2-7	NA	NA	CASSERTVSSYEQYF	TGTGCCAGCAGTGAGCGGACGGTCAGCTCCTACGAGCAGTACTTC
TRBV5-1	TRBJ2-7	TRBD1	once	CASSAGQGAKQYF	TGCGCCAGCAGCGCGGGACAGGGGGCGAAGCAGTACTTC
TRBV25-1	TRBJ2-6	TRBD1	NA	CASSPIQGAVSGANVLTF	TGTGCCAGCAGCCCTATCCAGGGGGCAGTTTCTGGGGCCAACGTCCTGACTTTC
TRBV25-1	TRBJ2-7	NA	NA	CASSQGGPQLRTYEQYF	TGCGCCAGCAGCCAAGGGGGGCCGCAGTTGAGAACCTACGAGCAGTACTTC
TRBV10-3	TRBJ2-3	TRBD2	NA	CAISESSGNNEQYF	TGTGCCATCAGTGAGTCTAGCGGGAATAATGAGCAGTATTTT
TRBV12-3/TRBV12-4	TRBJ2-5	TRBD2	NA	CASSLQRGPQETQYF	TGTGCCAGCAGTTTACAGCGGGGGCCCCAAGAGACCCAGTACTTC
TRBV20-1	TRBJ2-7	TRBD1	few	CSAIPGGPYEQYF	TGCAGTGCTATCCCAGGGGGCCCCTACGAGCAGTACTTC
TRBV28	TRBJ2-5	NA	few	CAAGNLETQYF	TGTGCCGCCGGGAATTTAGAGACCCAGTACTTC
TRBV29-1	TRBJ2-5	TRBD2	NA	CSVPRGGEETQYF	TGCAGCGTCCCTCGGGGGGGGGAAGAGACCCAGTACTTC
TRBV7-9	TRBJ1-6	NA	NA	CASSRGEGDMTLHF	TGTGCCAGCAGTCGCGGGGAGGGGGATATGACCCTCCACTTT
TRBV2	TRBJ2-7	NA	few	CASSPVSGYEQYF	TGTGCCAGCAGTCCCGTGTCGGGGTACGAGCAGTACTTC
TRBV10-3	TRBJ2-3	NA	NA	CATGTPSTDTQYF	TGTGCCACCGGGACCCCAAGCACAGATACGCAGTATTTT
TRBV20-1	TRBJ2-5	TRBD2	few	CSARDGTSGQETQYF	TGCAGTGCTAGAGATGGAACTAGCGGCCAAGAGACCCAGTACTTC
TRBV24-1	TRBJ1-5	NA	many	CASSEWGGKGEYQPQHF	TGTGCCAGCAGTGAATGGGGAGGGAAAGGAGAGTATCAGCCCCAGCATTTT
TRBV14	TRBJ2-2	NA	many	CASRPSHGELFF	TGTGCCAGCAGACCCAGCCACGGGGAGCTGTTTTTT
TRBV20-1	TRBJ1-2	NA	NA	CSATVGTVGGYTF	TGCAGTGCCACCGTCGGGACCGTCGGGGGCTACACCTTC
TRBV18	TRBJ2-5	NA	few	CASSDGAGTQYF	TGTGCCAGCAGTGACGGGGCTGGGACCCAGTACTTC
TRBV7-8	TRBJ2-6	TRBD1	NA	CASSTGGNTGAF	TGTGCCAGCTCGACAGGGGGCAACACTGGAGCTTTC
TRBV7-3	TRBJ2-2	NA	NA	CASSLAGSTGELFF	TGTGCCAGCAGCTTGGCGGGCAGCACCGGGGAGCTGTTTTTT
TRBV19	TRBJ1-1	NA	few	CASSMDGTEAFF	TGTGCCAGTAGTATGGATGGAACTGAAGCTTTCTTT
TRBV11-2	TRBJ2-7	TRBD2	few	CASSLAPGLVYEQYF	TGTGCCAGCAGCTTAGCTCCGGGACTAGTATACGAGCAGTACTTC
TRBV7-2	TRBJ1-6	NA	few	CASSREGGGDNSPLHF	TGTGCCAGCAGTAGAGAGGGGGGTGGTGATAATTCACCCCTCCACTTT
TRBV7-6	TRBJ1-1	NA	NA	CASSSIRWTVDIGNTEAFF	TGTGCCAGCAGCTCAATTCGGTGGACGGTTGATATTGGGAACACTGAAGCTTTCTTT
TRBV11-1	TRBJ1-1	NA	NA	CASRLDGQNTEAFF	TGTGCCAGCCGCCTGGACGGACAGAACACTGAAGCTTTCTTT
TRBV24-1	TRBJ1-5	NA	many	CASSDLTGSVNQPQHF	TGTGCCAGCAGTGACCTCACAGGGTCGGTCAATCAGCCCCAGCATTTT
TRBV7-9	TRBJ1-2	NA	NA	CASSPARVANYGYTF	TGTGCCAGCAGCCCGGCTCGGGTCGCAAACTATGGCTACACCTTC
TRBV7-2	TRBJ1-4	NA	many	CASSPRGTSERLFF	TGTGCCAGCAGCCCTAGAGGGACGTCCGAAAGACTGTTTTTT
TRBV11-2	TRBJ2-7	TRBD1	NA	CASSLVGGFGEQYF	TGTGCCAGCAGCTTAGTAGGGGGCTTTGGCGAGCAGTACTTC
TRBV12-3/TRBV12-4	TRBJ1-5	NA	NA	CASSLFYQPQHF	TGTGCCAGCAGTTTATTCTATCAGCCCCAGCATTTT
TRBV10-3	TRBJ1-1	NA	many	CASRPPTGINTEAFF	TGTGCCAGCAGGCCCCCGACAGGCATCAACACTGAAGCTTTCTTT
TRBV29-1	TRBJ1-2	NA	many	CSVGADYGYTF	TGCAGCGTTGGAGCGGACTATGGCTACACCTTC
TRBV5-6	TRBJ2-7	NA	few	CASSDLEGLLYF	TGTGCCAGCAGCGACTTGGAAGGGTTGCTGTACTTC
TRBV2	TRBJ2-7	TRBD1	few	CASSDGTGTLYEQYF	TGTGCCAGCAGTGATGGGACAGGTACCCTCTACGAGCAGTACTTC